The T cell receptor beta chain described here comes from a study of blood T cell repertoires in COVID-19 (dated by TCRdb to 2018 to 2021). With respect to the entire study: Samples from collaborators originated in the United States, Italy and Spain and spanned both the acute and convalescent phases of COVID-19. The prospective study material was composed of cDNA or gDNA derived from T cells, B-cell-depleted T cells, or PBMCs. Deeply sampled blood TCRbeta repertoires from subjects exposed to, actively infected with, or recovered from COVID-19 were included in the dataset. The repertoires were released in a freely available public database intended as a resource for research on the immune response to SARS-CoV-2. Samples came from the ongoing ImmuneRACE study (first 160 participants) plus 1,254 subjects from 6 global collaborators. The sample metadata nearly always contained a de-identified subject ID, COVID-19 status, age in years and sex. Where available, HLA class I and class II types were obtained from metadata supplied by the sample provider rather than from assay-based typing.

The collaborating institutions used their own protocols to collect whole blood in K2EDTA tubes. Collaborator samples were shipped for TCRbeta analysis as frozen whole blood, isolated PBMCs, or DNA extracted from either sample type. On this clone itself: The clone's antigen remains unknown. Base qualities are not provided; no much larger clone lies one nucleotide away.

The immunoSEQ Assay, a bias-controlled multiplex PCR, was used to amplify TCRbeta CDR3 regions from genomic DNA. The study's processing was this. The number of nucleated cells in each sample was estimated from the amplification of reference gene primers within the assay. To quantify the absolute abundance of each unique TCRbeta CDR3 rearrangement, sequence reads were collapsed and filtered. Productive Simpson clonality was computed per sample as the square root of Simpson's diversity index over productive rearrangements. In its TCRdb copy, this immuneACCESS table keeps in-frame sequences only and misses some clones. Where compared with another copy, unresolved V genes explain less than half of these, and the others have no known cause. V, J and clone size were drawn from that table, and D and trimming were deduced from the DNA. In this sample the table shows about 180,000 clones, around 88% of which occur a single time. 3.5% to 5% of the sample is held by the ten biggest clonotypes.

Broad study findings and their caveats: How much clinical and demographic metadata was included differed by source and by participant, and the metadata was provided uncurated.

From the cysteine through the phenylalanine, the CDR3 covers 13 amino acids. Only the CDR3 DNA stays, 39 bases, in frame from base 1. The germline V and J ends show losses of 1 base and 10 bases respectively, and no gene match explains 2 bases of the junction. CDR1 and CDR2, looked up from the germline V gene, are SGHRS and YFSETQ. This TCR was sampled from a woman aged 25 to 39 with acute or convalescent COVID-19. What was sequenced was peripheral blood. The chain couples TRBV5-1 to TRBJ1-6, and TRBD1 aligns with 7 junction nucleotides. The nucleotide sequence is given as TGCGCCAGCAGCTTGACAGGGGAGTCACCCCTCCACTTT. It codes for CASSLTGESPLHF.